This T cell receptor (beta chain) emerged from a study of neurological immune-mediated disorders. Regarding this clonotype: Antigen specificity is unknown.

Findings and caveats of the study: None of the CDR3 amino acid sequences in expanded clones turned up in more than one subject, which points to private repertoires in all groups. The study found the most TCR clonal expansion in HTLV-1-associated myelopathy and the least in multiple sclerosis, below healthy controls.

Preparation of the unsorted libraries drew on 2 million PBMCs stored at -80 C. Synthesis of cDNA was accomplished via 5'RACE employing 10-nucleotide random UMIs. TCRdb redid the calling of the 5' RACE reads with MiXCR, one entry per CDR3 protein. The table shows about 76,000 distinct CDR3 sequences, with about a sixth occurring only once. J gave up 4 bases and V 5 bases, and 6 bases lay outside the gene matches. The CDR3 loop spans 14 amino acids. Germline V lookup: CDR1 SGHRS, CDR2 YFSETQ. The sequence derives from a woman aged 40 to 55 in good health. Material: PBMCs. The V gene is TRBV5-1, the J gene TRBJ2-3; the match to TRBD1 covers 8 bases. CDR3: CASSSWTGPDTQYF. CDR3 in DNA: TGCGCCAGCAGTTCCTGGACAGGGCCAGATACGCAGTATTTT.